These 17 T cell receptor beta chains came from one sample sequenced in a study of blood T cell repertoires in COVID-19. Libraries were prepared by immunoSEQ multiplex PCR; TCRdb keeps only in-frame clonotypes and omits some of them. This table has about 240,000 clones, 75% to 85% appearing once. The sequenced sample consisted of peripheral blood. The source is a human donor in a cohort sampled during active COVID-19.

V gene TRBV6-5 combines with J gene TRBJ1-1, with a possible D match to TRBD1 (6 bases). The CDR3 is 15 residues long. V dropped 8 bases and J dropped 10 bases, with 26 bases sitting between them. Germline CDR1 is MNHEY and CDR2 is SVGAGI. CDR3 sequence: CASSKGEGGEGGAFF. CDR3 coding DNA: TGTGCCAGCTCTAAGGGGGAGGGGGGAGAAGGTGGAGCTTTCTTT.

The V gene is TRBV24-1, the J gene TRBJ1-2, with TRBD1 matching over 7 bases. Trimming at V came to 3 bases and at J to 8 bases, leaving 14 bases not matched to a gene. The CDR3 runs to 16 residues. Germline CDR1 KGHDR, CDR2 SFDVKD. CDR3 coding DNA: TGTGCCACCAGTGATCCAGGCTACAGGGGTTCAGAGGGCTACACCTTC. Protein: CATSDPGYRGSEGYTF.

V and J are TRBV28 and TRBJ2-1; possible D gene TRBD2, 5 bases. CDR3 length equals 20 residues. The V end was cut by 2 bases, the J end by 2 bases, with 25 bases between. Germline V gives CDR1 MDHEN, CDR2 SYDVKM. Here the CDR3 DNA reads TGTGCCAGCAGTTTACGAAACCCCGTGGCGGTGGGAGCCGCCTACAATGAGCAGTTCTTC. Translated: CASSLRNPVAVGAAYNEQFF.

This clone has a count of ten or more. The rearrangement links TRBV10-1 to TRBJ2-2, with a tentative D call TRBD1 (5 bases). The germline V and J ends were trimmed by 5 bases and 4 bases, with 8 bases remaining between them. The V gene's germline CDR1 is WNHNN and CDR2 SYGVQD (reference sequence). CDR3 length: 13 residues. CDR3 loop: CASSPGRTGELFF. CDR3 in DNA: TGCGCCAGCAGTCCAGGGCGCACCGGGGAGCTGTTTTTT.

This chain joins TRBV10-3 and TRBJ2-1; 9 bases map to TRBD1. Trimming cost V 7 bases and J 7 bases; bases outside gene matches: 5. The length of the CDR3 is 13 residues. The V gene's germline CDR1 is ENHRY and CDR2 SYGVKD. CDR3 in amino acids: CAITRTGANEQFF. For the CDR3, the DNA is TGTGCCATCACGAGGACAGGGGCAAATGAGCAGTTCTTC.

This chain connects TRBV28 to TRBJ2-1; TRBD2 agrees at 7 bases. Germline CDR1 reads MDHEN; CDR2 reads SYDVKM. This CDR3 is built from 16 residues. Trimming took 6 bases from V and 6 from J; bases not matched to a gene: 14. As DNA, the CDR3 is TGTGCCAGCAGGGACCAGGGCGGGGGATTTTTCAATGAGCAGTTCTTC. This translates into CASRDQGGGFFNEQFF.

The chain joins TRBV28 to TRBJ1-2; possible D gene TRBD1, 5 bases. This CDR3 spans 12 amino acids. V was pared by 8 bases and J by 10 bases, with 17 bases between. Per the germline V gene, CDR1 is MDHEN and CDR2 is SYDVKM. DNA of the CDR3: TGTGCCAGCTCCTCGCCAGGGCAGGACTACACCTTC. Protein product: CASSSPGQDYTF.

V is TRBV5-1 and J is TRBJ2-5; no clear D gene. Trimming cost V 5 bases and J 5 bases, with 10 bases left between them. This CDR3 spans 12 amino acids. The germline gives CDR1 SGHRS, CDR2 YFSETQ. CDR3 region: CASRTAWETQYF. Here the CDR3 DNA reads TGCGCCAGCAGAACCGCGTGGGAGACCCAGTACTTC.

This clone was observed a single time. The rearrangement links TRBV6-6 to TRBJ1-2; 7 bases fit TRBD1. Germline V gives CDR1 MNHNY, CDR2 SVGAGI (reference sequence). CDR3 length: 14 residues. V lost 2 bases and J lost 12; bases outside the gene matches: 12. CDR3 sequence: CASSYEGAKVHNTF. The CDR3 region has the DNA TGTGCCAGCAGTTACGAGGGGGCGAAAGTTCACAACACCTTC.

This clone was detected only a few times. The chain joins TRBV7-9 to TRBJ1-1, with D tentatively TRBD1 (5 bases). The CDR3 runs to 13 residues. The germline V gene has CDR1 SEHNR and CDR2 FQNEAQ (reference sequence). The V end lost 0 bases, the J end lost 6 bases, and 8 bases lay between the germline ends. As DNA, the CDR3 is TGTGCCAGCAGCTTAGCGTCGGGGGCTGAAGCTTTCTTT. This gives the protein CASSLASGAEAFF.

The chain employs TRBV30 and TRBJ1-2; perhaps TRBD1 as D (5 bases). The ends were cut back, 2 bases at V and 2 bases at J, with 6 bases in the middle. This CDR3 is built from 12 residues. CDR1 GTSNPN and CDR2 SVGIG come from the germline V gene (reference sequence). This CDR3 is CAWSKGNYGYTF. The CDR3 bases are TGTGCCTGGAGTAAGGGGAACTATGGCTACACCTTC.

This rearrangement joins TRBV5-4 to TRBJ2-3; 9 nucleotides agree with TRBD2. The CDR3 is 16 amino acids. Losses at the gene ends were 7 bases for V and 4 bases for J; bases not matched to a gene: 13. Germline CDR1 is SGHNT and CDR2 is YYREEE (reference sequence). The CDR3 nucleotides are TGTGCCAGCGCCTGGGGCGGGAGGGCCGGCTCAGATACGCAGTATTTT. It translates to CASAWGGRAGSDTQYF.

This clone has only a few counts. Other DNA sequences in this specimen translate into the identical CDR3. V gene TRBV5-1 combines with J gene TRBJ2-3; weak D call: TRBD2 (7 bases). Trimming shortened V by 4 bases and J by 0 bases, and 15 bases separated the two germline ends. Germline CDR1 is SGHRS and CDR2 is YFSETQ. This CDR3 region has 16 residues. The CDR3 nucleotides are TGCGCCAGCAGCCTGGGGGGGCTCCCTAGCACAGATACGCAGTATTTT. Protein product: CASSLGGLPSTDTQYF.

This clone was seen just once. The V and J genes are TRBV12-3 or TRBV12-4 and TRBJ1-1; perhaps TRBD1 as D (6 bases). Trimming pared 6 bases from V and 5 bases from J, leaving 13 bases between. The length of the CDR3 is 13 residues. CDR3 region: CASRLQGGTEAFF. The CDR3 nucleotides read TGTGCCAGCAGACTACAGGGCGGGACTGAAGCTTTCTTT.

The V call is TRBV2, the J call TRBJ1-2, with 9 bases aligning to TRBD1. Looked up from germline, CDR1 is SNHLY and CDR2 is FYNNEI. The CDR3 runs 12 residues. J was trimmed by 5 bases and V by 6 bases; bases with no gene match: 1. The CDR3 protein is CASRGQGYGYTF. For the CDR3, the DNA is TGTGCCAGCAGGGGACAGGGATATGGCTACACCTTC.

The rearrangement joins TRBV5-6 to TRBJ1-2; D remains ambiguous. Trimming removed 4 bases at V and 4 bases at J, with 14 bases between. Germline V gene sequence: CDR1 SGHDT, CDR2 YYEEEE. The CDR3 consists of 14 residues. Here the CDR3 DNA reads TGTGCCAGCAGCACGCAAGGGCGGGTCTATGGCTACACCTTC. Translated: CASSTQGRVYGYTF.

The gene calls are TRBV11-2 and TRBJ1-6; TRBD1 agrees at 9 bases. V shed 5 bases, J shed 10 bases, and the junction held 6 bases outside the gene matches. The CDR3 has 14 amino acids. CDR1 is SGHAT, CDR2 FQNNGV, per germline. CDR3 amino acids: CASSGTGLSSPLHF. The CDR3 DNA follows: TGTGCCAGCAGCGGGACAGGGTTAAGCTCACCCCTCCACTTT. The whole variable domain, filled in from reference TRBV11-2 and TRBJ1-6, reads EAGVAQSPRYKIIEKRQSVAFWCNPISGHATLYWYQQILGQGPKLLIQFQNNGVVDDSQLPKDRFSAERLKGVDSTLKIQPAKLEDSAVYLCASSGTGLSSPLHFGNGTRLTVT.